This T cell receptor (beta chain) stems from a study of blood T cell repertoires in COVID-19. Original processing notes: Quantification of nucleated cells was approximated via reference gene primer amplification. Repertoires were generated with immunoSEQ multiplex PCR, while TCRdb's copy carries only in-frame clones and drops some. D and trimming come from the DNA, and the V and J calls and clone size come from that table. Of some 80,000 clones in the sample, about four fifths were seen once. Per germline, CDR1 SGHNT and CDR2 YYREEE (reference sequence). The ends were cut back, 3 bases at V and 1 base at J, with 16 bases in the middle. This CDR3 has 16 amino acids.

Sequencing was done on a sample of peripheral blood. The chain couples TRBV5-4 to TRBJ1-2, with D tentatively TRBD1 (6 bases). The receptor was isolated from a human donor in a cohort sampled during active COVID-19. The CDR3 loop reads CASSSATGTFNYGYTF. CDR3 in DNA: TGTGCCAGCAGCTCCGCTACAGGGACCTTTAACTATGGCTACACCTTC.